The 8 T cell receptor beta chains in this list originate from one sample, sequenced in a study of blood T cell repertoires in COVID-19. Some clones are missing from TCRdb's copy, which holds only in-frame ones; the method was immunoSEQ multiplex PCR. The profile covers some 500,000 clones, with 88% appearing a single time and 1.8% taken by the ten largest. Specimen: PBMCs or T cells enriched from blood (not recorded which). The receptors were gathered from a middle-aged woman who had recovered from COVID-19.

CDR3 loop: CASSYRGLAGDSQFF. The CDR3, as DNA: TGTGCCAGCAGTTACAGGGGACTAGCGGGAGACTCACAGTTCTTC. The chain joins TRBV6-5 to TRBJ2-1, with 14 positions matching TRBD2. This CDR3 comprises 15 residues. The V segment lost 2 bases and the J segment 13 bases; nucleotides outside the gene matches: 7. Germline values: CDR1 MNHEY, CDR2 SVGAGI.

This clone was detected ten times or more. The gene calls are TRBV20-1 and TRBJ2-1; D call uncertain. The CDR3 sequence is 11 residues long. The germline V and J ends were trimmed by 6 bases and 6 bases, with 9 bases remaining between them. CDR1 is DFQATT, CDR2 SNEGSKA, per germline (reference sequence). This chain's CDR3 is CSAGGLNEQFF. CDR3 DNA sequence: TGCAGTGCCGGTGGGCTCAATGAGCAGTTCTTC.

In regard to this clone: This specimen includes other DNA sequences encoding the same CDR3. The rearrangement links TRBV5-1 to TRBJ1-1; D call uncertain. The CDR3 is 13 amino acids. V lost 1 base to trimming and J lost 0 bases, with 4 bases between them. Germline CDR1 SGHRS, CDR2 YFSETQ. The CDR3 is CASSLTVNTEAFF. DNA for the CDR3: TGCGCCAGCAGCTTGACGGTGAACACTGAAGCTTTCTTT. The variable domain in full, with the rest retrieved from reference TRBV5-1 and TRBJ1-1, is KAGVTQTPRYLIKTRGQQVTLSCSPISGHRSVSWYQQTPGQGLQFLFEYFSETQRNKGNFPGRFSGRQFSNSRSEMNVSTLELGDSALYLCASSLTVNTEAFFGQGTRLTVV.

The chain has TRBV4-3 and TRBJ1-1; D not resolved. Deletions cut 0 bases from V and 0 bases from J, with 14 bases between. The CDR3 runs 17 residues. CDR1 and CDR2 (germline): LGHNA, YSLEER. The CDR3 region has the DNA TGCGCCAGCAGCCAAGATATCCTAACAGTTATGAACACTGAAGCTTTCTTT. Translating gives CASSQDILTVMNTEAFF.

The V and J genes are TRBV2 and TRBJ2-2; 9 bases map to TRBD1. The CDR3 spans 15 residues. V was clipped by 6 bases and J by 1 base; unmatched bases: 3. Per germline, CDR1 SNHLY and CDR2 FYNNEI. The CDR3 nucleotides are TGTGCCAGCAGCCGACAGGGGGGGAACACCGGGGAGCTGTTTTTT. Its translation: CASSRQGGNTGELFF.

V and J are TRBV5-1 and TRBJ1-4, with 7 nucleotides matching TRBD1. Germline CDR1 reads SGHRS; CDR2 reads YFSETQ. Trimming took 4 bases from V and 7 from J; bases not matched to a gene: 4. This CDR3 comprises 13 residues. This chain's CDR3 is CASSPAGGEKLFF. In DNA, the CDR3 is TGCGCCAGCAGCCCTGCAGGGGGTGAAAAACTGTTTTTT.

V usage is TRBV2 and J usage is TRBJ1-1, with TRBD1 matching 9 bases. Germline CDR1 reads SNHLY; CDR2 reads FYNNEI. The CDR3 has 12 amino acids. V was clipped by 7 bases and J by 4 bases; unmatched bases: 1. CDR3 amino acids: CASTTGGTEAFF. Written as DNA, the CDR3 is TGTGCCAGCACGACAGGGGGCACTGAAGCTTTCTTT.

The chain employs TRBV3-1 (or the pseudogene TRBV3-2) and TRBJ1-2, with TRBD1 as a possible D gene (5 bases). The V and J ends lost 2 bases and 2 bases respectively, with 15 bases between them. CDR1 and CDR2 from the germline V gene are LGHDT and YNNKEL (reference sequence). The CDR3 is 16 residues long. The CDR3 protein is CASSQLTGSLNYGYTF. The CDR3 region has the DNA TGTGCCAGCAGCCAACTTACAGGATCGCTCAACTATGGCTACACCTTC.